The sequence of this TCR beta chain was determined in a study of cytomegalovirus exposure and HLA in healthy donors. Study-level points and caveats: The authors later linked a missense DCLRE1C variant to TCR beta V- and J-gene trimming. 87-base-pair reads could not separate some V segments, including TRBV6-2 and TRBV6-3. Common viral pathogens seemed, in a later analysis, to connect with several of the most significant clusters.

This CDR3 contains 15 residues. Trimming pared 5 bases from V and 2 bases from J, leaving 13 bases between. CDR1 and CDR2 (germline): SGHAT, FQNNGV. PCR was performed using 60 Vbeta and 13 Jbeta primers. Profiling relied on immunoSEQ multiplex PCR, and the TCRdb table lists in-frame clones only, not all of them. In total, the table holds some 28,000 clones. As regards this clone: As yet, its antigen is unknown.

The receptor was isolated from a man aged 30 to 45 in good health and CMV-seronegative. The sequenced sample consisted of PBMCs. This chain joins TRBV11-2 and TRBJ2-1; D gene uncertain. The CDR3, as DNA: TGTGCCAGCAGCCAGGCAGTAAGCCCCTACAATGAGCAGTTCTTC. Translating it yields CASSQAVSPYNEQFF.